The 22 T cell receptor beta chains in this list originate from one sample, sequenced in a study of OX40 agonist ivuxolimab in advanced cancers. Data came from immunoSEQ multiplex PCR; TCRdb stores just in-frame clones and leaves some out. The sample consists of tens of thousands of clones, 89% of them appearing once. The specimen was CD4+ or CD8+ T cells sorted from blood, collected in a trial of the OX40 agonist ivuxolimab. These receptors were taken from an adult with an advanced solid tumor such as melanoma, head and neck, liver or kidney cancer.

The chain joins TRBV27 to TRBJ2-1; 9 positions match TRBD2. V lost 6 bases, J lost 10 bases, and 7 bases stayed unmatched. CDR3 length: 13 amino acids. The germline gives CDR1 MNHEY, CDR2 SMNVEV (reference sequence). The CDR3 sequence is CASSPGTSWEQFF. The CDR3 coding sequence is TGTGCCAGCAGCCCCGGGACTAGCTGGGAGCAGTTCTTC.

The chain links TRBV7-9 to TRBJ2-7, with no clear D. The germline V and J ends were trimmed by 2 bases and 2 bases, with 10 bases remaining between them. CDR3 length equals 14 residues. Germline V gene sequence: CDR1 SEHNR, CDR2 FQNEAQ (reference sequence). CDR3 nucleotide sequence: TGTGCCAGCAGCTTAAGCACAACTCCCTACGAGCAGTACTTC. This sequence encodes CASSLSTTPYEQYF.

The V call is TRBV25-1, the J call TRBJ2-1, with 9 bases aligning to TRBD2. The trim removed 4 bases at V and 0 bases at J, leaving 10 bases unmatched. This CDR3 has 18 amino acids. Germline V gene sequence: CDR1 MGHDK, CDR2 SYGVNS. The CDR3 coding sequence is TGTGCCAGCAGTGGACTAGCGGTGTCACGGAGCTCCTACAATGAGCAGTTCTTC. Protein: CASSGLAVSRSSYNEQFF.

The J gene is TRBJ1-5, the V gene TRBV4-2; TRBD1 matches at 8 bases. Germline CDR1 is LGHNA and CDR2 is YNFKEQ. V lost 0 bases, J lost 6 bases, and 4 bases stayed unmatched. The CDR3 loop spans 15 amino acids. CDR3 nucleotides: TGTGCCAGCAGCCAAGAGTCAGGGGGCGTTCAGCCCCAGCATTTT. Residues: CASSQESGGVQPQHF.

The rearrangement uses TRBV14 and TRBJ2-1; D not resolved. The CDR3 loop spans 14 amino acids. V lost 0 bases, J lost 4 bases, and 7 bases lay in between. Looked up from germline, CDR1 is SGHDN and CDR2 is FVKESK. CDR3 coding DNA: TGTGCCAGCAGCCAAGATCTGAGTTACAATGAGCAGTTCTTC. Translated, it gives CASSQDLSYNEQFF.

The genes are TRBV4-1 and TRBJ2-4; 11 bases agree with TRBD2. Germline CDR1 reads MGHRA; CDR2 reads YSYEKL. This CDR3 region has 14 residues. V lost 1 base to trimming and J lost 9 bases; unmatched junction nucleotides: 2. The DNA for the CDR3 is TGCGCCAGCAGCCAAGTAGCGGGAGGGGCCATTCAGTACTTC. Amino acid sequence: CASSQVAGGAIQYF.

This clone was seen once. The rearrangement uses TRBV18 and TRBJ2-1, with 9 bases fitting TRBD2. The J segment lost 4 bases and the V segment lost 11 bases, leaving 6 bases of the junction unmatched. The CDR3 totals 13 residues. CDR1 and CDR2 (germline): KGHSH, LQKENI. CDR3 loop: CAGRLAGYNEQFF. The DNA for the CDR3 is TGTGCCGGGCGGCTAGCGGGGTACAATGAGCAGTTCTTC.

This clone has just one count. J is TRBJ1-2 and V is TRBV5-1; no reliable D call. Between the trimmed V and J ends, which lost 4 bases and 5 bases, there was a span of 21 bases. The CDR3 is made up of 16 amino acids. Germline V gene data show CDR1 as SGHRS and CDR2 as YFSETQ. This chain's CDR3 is CASSPPPVTFPYGYTF. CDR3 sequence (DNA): TGCGCCAGCAGCCCCCCCCCGGTGACATTCCCTTATGGCTACACCTTC. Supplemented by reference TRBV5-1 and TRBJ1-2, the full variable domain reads KAGVTQTPRYLIKTRGQQVTLSCSPISGHRSVSWYQQTPGQGLQFLFEYFSETQRNKGNFPGRFSGRQFSNSRSEMNVSTLELGDSALYLCASSPPPVTFPYGYTFGSGTRLTVV.

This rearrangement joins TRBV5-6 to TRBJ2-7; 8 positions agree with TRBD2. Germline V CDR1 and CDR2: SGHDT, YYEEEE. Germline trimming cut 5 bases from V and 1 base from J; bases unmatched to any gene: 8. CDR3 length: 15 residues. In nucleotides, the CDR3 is TGTGCCAGCAGTTCACGACTAGCGTCGTCCTACGAGCAGTACGTC. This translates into CASSSRLASSYEQYV.

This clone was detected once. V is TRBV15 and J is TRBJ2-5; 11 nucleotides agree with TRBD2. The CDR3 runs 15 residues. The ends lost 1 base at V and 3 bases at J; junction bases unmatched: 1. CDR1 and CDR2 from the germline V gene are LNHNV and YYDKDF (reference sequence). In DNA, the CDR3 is TGTGCCACCAGCAGAGGGGGACTAGCGGAAGAGACCCAGTACTTC. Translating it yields CATSRGGLAEETQYF.

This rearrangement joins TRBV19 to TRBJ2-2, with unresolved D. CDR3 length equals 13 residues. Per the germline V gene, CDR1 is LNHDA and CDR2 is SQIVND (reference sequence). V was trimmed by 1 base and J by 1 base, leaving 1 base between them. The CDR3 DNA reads TGTGCCAGTAGTATAGGGAACACCGGGGAGCTGTTTTTT. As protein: CASSIGNTGELFF.

In DNA form, the CDR3 reads TGTGCCACCGGGGGGCATCGGGGGACAGATACGCAGTATTTT. Protein: CATGGHRGTDTQYF. The chain recombines TRBV13 with TRBJ2-3; a weak D match, TRBD2 (7 bases). CDR1 is PRHDT and CDR2 is FYEKMQ in the germline V gene (reference sequence). The CDR3 length is 14 residues. V was cut by 10 bases and J by 3 bases, with 17 bases left in between.

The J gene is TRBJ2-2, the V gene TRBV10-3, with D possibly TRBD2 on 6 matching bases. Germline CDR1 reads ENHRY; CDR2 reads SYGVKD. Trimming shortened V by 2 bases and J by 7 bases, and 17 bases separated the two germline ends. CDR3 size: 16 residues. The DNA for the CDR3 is TGTGCCATCAGTGAGCTGGGGGGAACGGTTGGCGGGGAGCTGTTTTTT. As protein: CAISELGGTVGGELFF.

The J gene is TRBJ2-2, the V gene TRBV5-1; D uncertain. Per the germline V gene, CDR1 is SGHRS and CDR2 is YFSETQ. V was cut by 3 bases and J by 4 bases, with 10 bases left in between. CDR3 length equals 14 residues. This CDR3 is CASSSGHGTGELFF. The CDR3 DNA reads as TGCGCCAGCAGCTCCGGCCACGGCACCGGGGAGCTGTTTTTT.

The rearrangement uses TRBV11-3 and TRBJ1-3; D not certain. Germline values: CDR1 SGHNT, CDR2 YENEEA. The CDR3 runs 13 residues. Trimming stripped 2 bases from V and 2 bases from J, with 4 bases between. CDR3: CASSLSPGNTIYF. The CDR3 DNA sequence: TGTGCCAGCAGCTTATCGCCTGGAAACACCATATATTTT.

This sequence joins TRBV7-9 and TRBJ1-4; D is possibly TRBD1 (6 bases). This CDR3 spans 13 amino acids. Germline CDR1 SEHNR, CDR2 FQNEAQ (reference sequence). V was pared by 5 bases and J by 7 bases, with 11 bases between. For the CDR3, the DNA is TGTGCCAGCAGCGGGGGGCTGACTGAAAAACTGTTTTTT. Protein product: CASSGGLTEKLFF.

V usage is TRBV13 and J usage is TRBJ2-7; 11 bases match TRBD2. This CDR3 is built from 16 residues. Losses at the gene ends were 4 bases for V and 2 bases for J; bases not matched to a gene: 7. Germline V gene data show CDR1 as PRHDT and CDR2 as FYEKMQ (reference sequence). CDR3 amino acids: CASSSGTSGLPYEQYV. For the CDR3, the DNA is TGTGCCAGCAGCTCAGGGACTAGCGGACTTCCCTACGAGCAGTACGTC.

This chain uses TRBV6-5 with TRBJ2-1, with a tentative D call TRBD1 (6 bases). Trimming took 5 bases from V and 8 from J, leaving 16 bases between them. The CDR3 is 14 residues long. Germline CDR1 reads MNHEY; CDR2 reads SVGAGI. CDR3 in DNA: TGTGCCAGCAGTCCACTAACAGGGTTCGATGAGCAGTTCTTC. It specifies CASSPLTGFDEQFF.

CDR3 sequence: CASSPGGNIQYF. The CDR3, as DNA: TGTGCCAGCAGCCCAGGGGGAAACATTCAGTACTTC. V is TRBV5-6 and J is TRBJ2-4; 7 positions agree with TRBD1. The CDR3 is 12 amino acids. Germline CDR1 is SGHDT and CDR2 is YYEEEE. V shed 4 bases and J 6 bases; nucleotides not matched to a gene: 1.

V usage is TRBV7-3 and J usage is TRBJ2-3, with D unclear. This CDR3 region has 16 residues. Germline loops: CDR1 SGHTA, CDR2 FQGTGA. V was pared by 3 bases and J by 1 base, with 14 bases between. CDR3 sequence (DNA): TGTGCCAGCAGCTTTGGACCTCCGACCCGCACAGATACGCAGTATTTT. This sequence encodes CASSFGPPTRTDTQYF.

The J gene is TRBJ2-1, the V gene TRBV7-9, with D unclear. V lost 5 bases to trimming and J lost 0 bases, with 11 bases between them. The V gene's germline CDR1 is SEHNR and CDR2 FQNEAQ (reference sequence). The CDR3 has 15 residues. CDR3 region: CASSRGPSSYNEQFF. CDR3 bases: TGTGCCAGCAGCCGTGGACCTAGCTCCTACAATGAGCAGTTCTTC.

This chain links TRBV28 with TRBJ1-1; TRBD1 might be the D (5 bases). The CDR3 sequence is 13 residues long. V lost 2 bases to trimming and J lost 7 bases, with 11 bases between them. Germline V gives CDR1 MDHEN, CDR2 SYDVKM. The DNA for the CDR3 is TGTGCCAGCAGTTTAGGGCAGGGAAGTGAAGCTTTCTTT. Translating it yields CASSLGQGSEAFF.